A single sample gave rise to the 31 T cell receptor beta chains below, sequenced in a study of blood T cell repertoires in COVID-19. Using immunoSEQ multiplex PCR, the repertoire was profiled, and TCRdb retains in-frame clones only, with some absent. The sample carries about 160,000 clones, approximately 84% recorded once. The sequenced sample was peripheral blood. The receptor source for this set is a woman older than 75 with acute or convalescent COVID-19.

V and J are TRBV7-9 and TRBJ1-2; unclear D gene. The CDR3 is made up of 16 amino acids. V shed 0 bases and J shed 0 bases, with 11 bases lying between them. CDR1 and CDR2 from the germline V gene are SEHNR and FQNEAQ (reference sequence). The CDR3 DNA reads as TGTGCCAGCAGCTTAGCGCTTGTAGCTCCTAACTATGGCTACACCTTC. Residues: CASSLALVAPNYGYTF.

The CDR3 DNA sequence: TGCGCCAGCAGCACGGGACAGGGGAACACTGAAGCTTTCTTT. Its protein product is CASSTGQGNTEAFF. The chain has TRBV5-1 and TRBJ1-1; TRBD1 matches at 9 bases. Germline values: CDR1 SGHRS, CDR2 YFSETQ. The V and J ends lost 4 bases and 1 base, in that order; junction bases with no gene match: 2. The CDR3 length is 14 residues.

This chain connects TRBV4-1 to TRBJ1-2; D gene unclear. CDR1 is MGHRA, CDR2 YSYEKL, per germline. Between the trimmed V and J ends, which lost 0 bases and 11 bases, there was a span of 13 bases. The CDR3 is 13 amino acids. DNA for the CDR3: TGCGCCAGCAGCCAAGATGGCTGGTTCGGGTACACCTTC. Its translation is CASSQDGWFGYTF.

The chain joins TRBV7-8 to TRBJ1-5; TRBD1 matches 10 bases. CDR1 and CDR2 (germline): SGHVS, FQNEAQ. V dropped 3 bases and J dropped 4; count of bases not matched to a gene: 3. CDR3 length equals 15 residues. The DNA for the CDR3 is TGTGCCAGCAGCTTTGGGACAGGGGAAAATCAGCCCCAGCATTTT. It translates to CASSFGTGENQPQHF.

The rearrangement uses TRBV9 and TRBJ2-5; D perhaps matches TRBD2 (6 bases). Germline V gene data show CDR1 as SGDLS and CDR2 as YYNGEE. V shed 1 base and J shed 4 bases, with 20 bases lying between them. This CDR3 has 17 amino acids. CDR3 sequence: CASSVQPTPGERETQYF. The CDR3 nucleotides read TGTGCCAGCAGCGTACAGCCTACACCGGGAGAAAGAGAGACCCAGTACTTC. The whole variable domain, filled in from reference TRBV9 and TRBJ2-5, reads DSGVTQTPKHLITATGQRVTLRCSPRSGDLSVYWYQQSLDQGLQFLIQYYNGEERAKGNILERFSAQQFPDLHSELNLSSLELGDSALYFCASSVQPTPGERETQYFGPGTRLLVL.

V gene TRBV15 combines with J gene TRBJ1-2; no firm D call. CDR1 is LNHNV and CDR2 is YYDKDF in the germline V gene (reference sequence). The CDR3 has 13 amino acids. V gave up 1 base and J gave up 4 bases, with 7 bases separating them. In DNA, the CDR3 is TGTGCCACCAGCAGAGCCATGAGCTATGGCTACACCTTC. It is translated as CATSRAMSYGYTF.

The rearrangement joins TRBV6-5 to TRBJ1-5, with D perhaps matching TRBD1 (6 bases). Germline V gives CDR1 MNHEY, CDR2 SVGAGI. The CDR3 sequence is 14 residues long. The V gene lost 2 bases and the J gene lost 2 bases, with 7 bases spanning the gap. The CDR3 region is CASSYRTGNQPQHF. The CDR3, as DNA: TGTGCCAGCAGTTACCGGACAGGCAATCAGCCCCAGCATTTT.

The chain uses TRBV5-1 and TRBJ2-2, with no clear D. CDR3 length equals 18 residues. CDR1 and CDR2 from the germline V gene are SGHRS and YFSETQ. The V and J ends lost 0 bases and 0 bases respectively, with 15 bases between them. CDR3 coding DNA: TGCGCCAGCAGCTTGGGCTCCACGCGGCGCTCGAACACCGGGGAGCTGTTTTTT. Translating gives CASSLGSTRRSNTGELFF.

The CDR3 DNA sequence: TGTGCCAGTGCCAAGACTAGCGGGAGGGGAGGATCCTACGAGCAGTACTTC. Protein product: CASAKTSGRGGSYEQYF. The V call is TRBV19, the J call TRBJ2-7; 14 bases line up with TRBD2. CDR1 and CDR2 (germline): LNHDA, SQIVND (reference sequence). The J segment lost 1 base and the V segment lost 8 bases, leaving 10 bases of the junction unmatched. The CDR3 has 17 residues.

This sequence joins TRBV6-5 and TRBJ2-1; tentative D call: TRBD2 (6 bases). Germline loops: CDR1 MNHEY, CDR2 SVGAGI. This CDR3 is 13 amino acids long. Between the trimmed V and J ends, which lost 7 bases and 9 bases, there was a span of 16 bases. The CDR3 DNA is TGTGCCAGCATTACGGGAGAATGGCTTGAGCAGTTCTTC. This gives the protein CASITGEWLEQFF.

This clone showed up just once. The rearrangement joins TRBV5-1 to TRBJ2-1, with D possibly matching TRBD2 (6 bases). The V end was cut by 0 bases, the J end by 3 bases, with 10 bases between. The CDR3 covers 15 residues. Germline CDR1 SGHRS, CDR2 YFSETQ. In nucleotides, the CDR3 is TGCGCCAGCAGCTTGGCAGCTAGCGTCTACAATGAGCAGTTCTTC. It codes for CASSLAASVYNEQFF.

This chain uses TRBV15 with TRBJ2-7, with D perhaps matching TRBD1 (6 bases). V lost 0 bases and J lost 2, with 8 bases in between. The CDR3 covers 14 residues. CDR1 is LNHNV and CDR2 is YYDKDF in the germline V gene (reference sequence). The CDR3 coding sequence is TGTGCCACCAGCAGAGAACAGGGAGCCTACGAGCAGTACTTC. This encodes CATSREQGAYEQYF.

The V call is TRBV5-1, the J call TRBJ2-1; the D gene is possibly TRBD1 (5 bases). Trimming removed 0 bases at V and 4 bases at J, with 11 bases between. The CDR3 spans 15 residues. Germline V gene sequence: CDR1 SGHRS, CDR2 YFSETQ. The chain's CDR3 is CASSLGDRPYNEQFF. The DNA for the CDR3 is TGCGCCAGCAGCTTGGGTGACAGACCATACAATGAGCAGTTCTTC.

The V and J genes are TRBV10-3 and TRBJ2-3; possibly TRBD2 for D (5 bases). CDR3 length equals 14 residues. Germline V CDR1 and CDR2: ENHRY, SYGVKD. With 11 bases removed from V and 0 bases from J, the gap between germline ends came to 15 bases. Here the CDR3 DNA reads TGTGCCCTGCGAAGGCGGACTAGCACAGATACGCAGTATTTT. This gives the protein CALRRRTSTDTQYF.

The chain links TRBV27 to TRBJ1-2; 7 nucleotides align to TRBD1. J was trimmed by 8 bases and V by 6 bases; bases with no gene match: 9. Germline V gives CDR1 MNHEY, CDR2 SMNVEV (reference sequence). The CDR3 has 13 amino acids. The CDR3 loop reads CASRDRVIDGYTF. The DNA of the CDR3 is TGTGCCAGCAGAGACAGGGTAATAGACGGCTACACCTTC.

The chain combines TRBV5-6 with TRBJ1-4; 12 bases align to TRBD1. CDR3 size: 14 residues. Germline lookup yields CDR1 SGHDT and CDR2 YYEEEE. The V and J ends lost 4 bases and 10 bases, in that order; junction bases with no gene match: 5. The CDR3 sequence: CASSRGQGAGKLFF. The CDR3 nucleotides read TGTGCCAGCAGCCGGGGACAGGGGGCGGGAAAACTGTTTTTT.

The genes are TRBV14 and TRBJ2-7; 8 bases fit TRBD2. Germline CDR1 and CDR2: SGHDN and FVKESK. The trim removed 4 bases at V and 7 bases at J, leaving 6 bases unmatched. The CDR3 spans 13 residues. Here the CDR3 reads CASSPVRGGEQYF. In nucleotides, the CDR3 is TGTGCCAGCAGCCCCGTCCGGGGGGGAGAGCAGTACTTC.

The J gene is TRBJ1-1, the V gene TRBV30, with D hard to call. In germline, CDR1 is GTSNPN, CDR2 SVGIG (reference sequence). The CDR3 contains 13 residues. Deletions cut 0 bases from V and 4 bases from J, with 9 bases between. CDR3 nucleotides: TGTGCCTGGAGTGTACGCGGCAGCACTGAAGCTTTCTTT. This codes for CAWSVRGSTEAFF.

Regarding this clone: Other DNA sequences within the sample encode an identical CDR3. V is TRBV5-5 and J is TRBJ1-1; D gene ambiguous. V was shortened by 0 bases and J by 0 bases, with 3 bases between the two germline ends. The CDR3 runs 13 residues. Germline CDR1 is SGHKS and CDR2 is YYEKEE (reference sequence). This chain's CDR3 is CASSLAVNTEAFF. The DNA for the CDR3 is TGTGCCAGCAGCTTGGCAGTGAACACTGAAGCTTTCTTT.

The gene calls are TRBV18 and TRBJ2-1; TRBD2 might be the D (5 bases). Germline V gives CDR1 KGHSH, CDR2 LQKENI. This CDR3 region has 16 residues. The V end lost 3 bases, the J end lost 0 bases, and 12 bases lay between the germline ends. The CDR3 region is CASSPPSSFSYNEQFF. CDR3 nucleotide sequence: TGTGCCAGCTCACCCCCTAGCAGTTTCTCCTACAATGAGCAGTTCTTC.

This clone has only one observation. V usage is TRBV30 and J usage is TRBJ1-1; unclear D gene. Between the trimmed V and J ends, which lost 3 bases and 0 bases, there was a span of 5 bases. CDR1 is GTSNPN and CDR2 is SVGIG in the germline V gene (reference sequence). This CDR3 spans 12 amino acids. The CDR3 reads CAWRGVNTEAFF. The CDR3 DNA follows: TGTGCCTGGAGAGGAGTGAACACTGAAGCTTTCTTT.

This sequence joins TRBV9 and TRBJ2-2; 10 bases are a match to TRBD2. Germline CDR1 SGDLS, CDR2 YYNGEE. This CDR3 comprises 17 residues. The ends lost 4 bases at V and 5 bases at J; junction bases unmatched: 11. Here the CDR3 reads CASSPPKREGGTGELFF. The CDR3 coding sequence is TGTGCCAGCAGCCCCCCAAAGCGGGAGGGGGGAACCGGGGAGCTGTTTTTT.

This sequence joins TRBV6-6 and TRBJ2-7; the match to TRBD2 covers 7 bases. From germline, CDR1 is MNHNY and CDR2 SVGAGI (reference sequence). The CDR3 loop spans 14 amino acids. With V trimmed by 4 bases and J by 3 bases, 6 bases remained unmatched. The CDR3 nucleotides read TGTGCCAGCAGTTGGGCGGGAGAACGCTACGAGCAGTACTTC. This encodes CASSWAGERYEQYF.

This chain links TRBV5-1 with TRBJ1-1, with 8 bases that match TRBD1. The ends lost 1 base at V and 4 bases at J; junction bases unmatched: 3. Looked up from germline, CDR1 is SGHRS and CDR2 is YFSETQ. CDR3 length: 14 residues. CDR3 nucleotides: TGCGCCAGCAGCTTGTACGACAGGGGCACTGAAGCTTTCTTT. Its translation: CASSLYDRGTEAFF.

The chain is built from TRBV13 and TRBJ1-1; the match to TRBD1 covers 8 bases. In germline, CDR1 is PRHDT, CDR2 FYEKMQ (reference sequence). This CDR3 contains 14 residues. Trimming cost V 6 bases and J 3 bases; bases outside gene matches: 6. The DNA for the CDR3 is TGTGCCAGCAGATACAGGGGGGGTCACACTGAAGCTTTCTTT. Translation gives CASRYRGGHTEAFF.

This chain links TRBV12-5 with TRBJ2-7; no clear D. Trimming shortened V by 6 bases and J by 4 bases, and 7 bases separated the two germline ends. The CDR3 is 11 residues long. Germline values: CDR1 LGHNT, CDR2 FRNRAP. The DNA for the CDR3 is TGTGCTAGTGGACGGTGGTACGAGCAGTACTTC. This gives the protein CASGRWYEQYF.

This sequence joins TRBV6-1 and TRBJ1-2, with unresolved D. Trimming removed 2 bases at V and 4 bases at J, with 14 bases between. The CDR3 loop spans 15 amino acids. Germline CDR1 and CDR2: MNHNS and SASEGT. DNA of the CDR3: TGTGCCAGCAGTGAATCGGGAGGGCCGGGCTATGGCTACACCTTC. This codes for CASSESGGPGYGYTF.

The chain couples TRBV6-1 to TRBJ2-1; 8 bases line up with TRBD1. CDR1 is MNHNS and CDR2 is SASEGT in the germline V gene. The CDR3 is made up of 16 amino acids. After removal of 3 bases from V and 7 bases from J, the junction contained 11 bases not matched to a gene. The CDR3 here is CASSEGPGQDFNEQFF. DNA of the CDR3: TGTGCCAGCAGTGAGGGCCCGGGACAGGATTTTAATGAGCAGTTCTTC.

This clone was recorded a few times. The rearrangement links TRBV4-1 to TRBJ2-1; TRBD1 matches at 7 bases. Germline loops: CDR1 MGHRA, CDR2 YSYEKL. There are 15 residues in the CDR3. V gave up 6 bases and J gave up 4 bases; unmatched junction bases: 9. The CDR3 region has the DNA TGCGCCAGCAGTCCTAACACGGGACAGTACAATGAGCAGTTCTTC. Protein: CASSPNTGQYNEQFF.

The chain carries TRBV6-2 or TRBV6-3 and TRBJ2-1; D remains unclear. The V and J ends lost 2 bases and 9 bases respectively, with 11 bases between them. The CDR3 covers 13 residues. In germline, CDR1 is MNHEY, CDR2 SVGEGT. CDR3 in amino acids: CASSYGQVSEQFF. The CDR3 DNA follows: TGTGCCAGCAGTTACGGTCAGGTCAGTGAGCAGTTCTTC.

This chain links TRBV3-1 (or the pseudogene TRBV3-2) with TRBJ2-4; D might be TRBD2 (5 bases). The V gene lost 1 base and the J gene lost 6 bases, with 7 bases spanning the gap. The V gene's germline CDR1 is LGHDT and CDR2 YNNKEL (reference sequence). CDR3 size: 13 residues. The CDR3 loop reads CASSQGTGNIQYF. The CDR3 DNA reads TGTGCCAGCAGCCAAGGGACTGGAAACATTCAGTACTTC.